The next 5 T cell receptor beta chains were all read from a single sample in a study of T cell repertoires in cytomegalovirus infection. Their cognate antigens are unknown. MiXCR, run by TCRdb on the reads, gives a single entry per CDR3 protein. This sample has roughly 990,000 distinct CDR3 sequences, with approximately 33% found just once. Here the sequenced sample was cultured CD8+ T cells from PBMCs, taken from culture after CMV antigen stimulation. These receptors were obtained from a human donor in good health (CMV status not recorded). Some clones in this sample may be carry-over from other donors' samples.

This clonotype was observed a handful of times. The chain employs TRBV7-9 and TRBJ2-7; D unclear. The V end lost 4 bases, the J end lost 0 bases, and 16 bases lay between the germline ends. Looked up from germline, CDR1 is SEHNR and CDR2 is FQNEAQ (reference sequence). The CDR3 extends over 16 amino acids. CDR3 protein: CASSSFSGLSSYEQYF. DNA of the CDR3: TGTGCCAGCAGCTCCTTTTCCGGGTTGAGCTCCTACGAGCAGTACTTC.

The chain has TRBV20-1 and TRBJ1-1, with 7 bases that match TRBD1. CDR1 DFQATT and CDR2 SNEGSKA come from the germline V gene (reference sequence). The trim removed 8 bases at V and 2 bases at J, leaving 14 bases unmatched. The CDR3 sequence is 15 residues long. The CDR3 region is CSPFEYRGPNTEAFF. In DNA form, the CDR3 reads TGCAGTCCCTTCGAATACAGGGGCCCCAACACTGAAGCTTTCTTT.

This clonotype has just one count. The J gene is TRBJ1-5, the V gene TRBV19; TRBD1 might be the D (6 bases). Trimming shortened V by 3 bases and J by 2 bases, and 14 bases separated the two germline ends. From germline, CDR1 is LNHDA and CDR2 SQIVND (reference sequence). The CDR3 covers 16 residues. The CDR3 DNA sequence: TGTGCCAGTAGTATCGGGACAATCCCTGGCAATCAGCCCCAGCATTTT. Its translation: CASSIGTIPGNQPQHF.

This clonotype was counted at least ten times. V usage is TRBV27 and J usage is TRBJ1-2; tentatively, D is TRBD1 (5 bases). The CDR3 runs to 12 residues. CDR1 is MNHEY and CDR2 is SMNVEV in the germline V gene (reference sequence). V was pared by 4 bases and J by 3 bases, with 6 bases between. CDR3 amino acids: CASSSGYYGYTF. The CDR3 DNA is TGTGCCAGCAGTTCAGGGTACTATGGCTACACCTTC.

J is TRBJ2-1 and V is TRBV6-5, with 8 bases matching TRBD2. The junction had 2 bases not matched to a gene; V was cut back by 2 bases and J by 8 bases. This CDR3 comprises 13 residues. The V gene's germline CDR1 is MNHEY and CDR2 SVGAGI. The CDR3 spells CASSYKRGYEQFF. The CDR3 bases are TGTGCCAGCAGTTACAAGCGGGGGTATGAGCAGTTCTTC.